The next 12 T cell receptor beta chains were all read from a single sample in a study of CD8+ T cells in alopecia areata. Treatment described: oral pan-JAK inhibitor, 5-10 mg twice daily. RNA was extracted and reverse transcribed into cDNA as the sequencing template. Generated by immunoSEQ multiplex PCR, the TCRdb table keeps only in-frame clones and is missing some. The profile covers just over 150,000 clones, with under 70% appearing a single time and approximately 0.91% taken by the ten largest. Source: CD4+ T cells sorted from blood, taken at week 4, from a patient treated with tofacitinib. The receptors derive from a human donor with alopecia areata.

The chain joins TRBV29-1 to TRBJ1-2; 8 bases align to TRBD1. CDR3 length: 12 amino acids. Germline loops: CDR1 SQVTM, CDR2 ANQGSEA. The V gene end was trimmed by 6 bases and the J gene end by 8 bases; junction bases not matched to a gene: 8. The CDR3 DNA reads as TGCAGCGTCCACTCAGGGGGCGGAGGCTACACCTTC. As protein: CSVHSGGGGYTF.

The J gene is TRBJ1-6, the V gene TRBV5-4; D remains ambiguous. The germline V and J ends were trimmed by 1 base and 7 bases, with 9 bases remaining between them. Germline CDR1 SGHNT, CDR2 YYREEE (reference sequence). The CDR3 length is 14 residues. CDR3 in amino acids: CASSLSNRNSPLHF. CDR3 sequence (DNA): TGTGCCAGCAGCTTGAGTAATCGGAATTCACCCCTCCACTTT.

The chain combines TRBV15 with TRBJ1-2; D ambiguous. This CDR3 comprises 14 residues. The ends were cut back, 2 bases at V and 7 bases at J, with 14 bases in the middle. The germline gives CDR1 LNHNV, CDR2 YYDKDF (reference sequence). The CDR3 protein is CATSRPNHGFGYTF. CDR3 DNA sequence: TGTGCCACCAGCAGACCGAACCATGGGTTTGGCTACACCTTC.

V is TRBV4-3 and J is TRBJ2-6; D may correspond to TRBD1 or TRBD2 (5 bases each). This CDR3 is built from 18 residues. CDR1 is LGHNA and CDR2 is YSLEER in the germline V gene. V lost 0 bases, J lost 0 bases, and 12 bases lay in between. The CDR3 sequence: CASSQDRDRDSGANVLTF. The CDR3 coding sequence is TGCGCCAGCAGCCAAGATCGGGACCGGGACTCTGGGGCCAACGTCCTGACTTTC.

The CDR3 sequence is CASSDRGANVLTF. The CDR3 bases are TGTGCCAGCAGTGATAGAGGGGCCAACGTCCTGACTTTC. The chain uses TRBV25-1 and TRBJ2-6, with unresolved D. This CDR3 contains 13 residues. V lost 3 bases, J lost 4 bases, and 4 bases lay in between. Germline V gene sequence: CDR1 MGHDK, CDR2 SYGVNS.

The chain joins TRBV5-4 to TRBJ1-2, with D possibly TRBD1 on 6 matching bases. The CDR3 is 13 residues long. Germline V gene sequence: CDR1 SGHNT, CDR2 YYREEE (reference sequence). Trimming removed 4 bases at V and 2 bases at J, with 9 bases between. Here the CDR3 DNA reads TGTGCCAGCAGCCTGGACAGAAACTATGGCTACACCTTC. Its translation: CASSLDRNYGYTF.

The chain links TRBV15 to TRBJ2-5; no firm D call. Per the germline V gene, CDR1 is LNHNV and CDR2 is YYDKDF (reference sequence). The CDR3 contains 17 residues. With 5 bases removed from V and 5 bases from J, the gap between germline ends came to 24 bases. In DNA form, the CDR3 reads TGTGCCACCAGCTTTCGGAGTGGCCAACCTGTCCGCGAGACCCAGTACTTC. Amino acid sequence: CATSFRSGQPVRETQYF.

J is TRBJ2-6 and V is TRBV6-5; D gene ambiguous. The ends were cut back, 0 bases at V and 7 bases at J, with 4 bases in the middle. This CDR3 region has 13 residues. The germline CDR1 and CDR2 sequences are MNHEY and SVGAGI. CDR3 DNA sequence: TGTGCCAGCAGTTACTCGAGAGCCAACGTCCTGACTTTC. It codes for CASSYSRANVLTF.

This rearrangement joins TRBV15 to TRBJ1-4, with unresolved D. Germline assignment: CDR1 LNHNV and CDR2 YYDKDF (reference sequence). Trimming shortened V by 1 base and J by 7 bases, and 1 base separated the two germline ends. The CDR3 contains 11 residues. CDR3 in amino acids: CATSRGEKLFF. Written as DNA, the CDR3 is TGTGCCACCAGCAGAGGTGAAAAACTGTTTTTT.

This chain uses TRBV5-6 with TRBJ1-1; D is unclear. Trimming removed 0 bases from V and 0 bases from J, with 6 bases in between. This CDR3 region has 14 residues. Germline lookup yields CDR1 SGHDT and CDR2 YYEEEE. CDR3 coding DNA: TGTGCCAGCAGCTTGGGGCATATGAACACTGAAGCTTTCTTT. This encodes CASSLGHMNTEAFF.

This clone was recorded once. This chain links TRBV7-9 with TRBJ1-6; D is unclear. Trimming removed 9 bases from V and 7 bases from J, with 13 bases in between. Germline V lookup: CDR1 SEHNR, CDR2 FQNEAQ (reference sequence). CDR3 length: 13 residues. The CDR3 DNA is TGTGCCAGTAAAACATGGCAGAATTCACCCCTCCACTTT. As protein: CASKTWQNSPLHF.

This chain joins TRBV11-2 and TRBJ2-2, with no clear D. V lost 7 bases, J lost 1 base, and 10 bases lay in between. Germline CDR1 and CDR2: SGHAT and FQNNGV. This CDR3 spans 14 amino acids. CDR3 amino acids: CASNLIENTGELFF. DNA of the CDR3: TGTGCCAGCAACCTCATCGAGAACACCGGGGAGCTGTTTTTT.